The next 4 T cell receptor beta chains were all read from a single sample in a study of T cells in Graves' hyperthyroidism and ophthalmopathy. The source material, RNA transcripts, was used to amplify TCR beta CDR3 regions. An initial round of RT-PCR targeting the TCR CDR3 relied on the HTBI primer set. TCRdb analysed the multiplex PCR reads with MiXCR anew, one entry per CDR3 protein. The top ten clones hold under 35% of a sample with hundreds of thousands of distinct CDR3 sequences, about 20% of them seen once. The sequencing input was blood. These receptors all come from a man aged 25-45 years with Graves' ophthalmopathy.

The chain combines TRBV7-9 with TRBJ2-7; D gene unclear. There are 15 residues in the CDR3. Trimming pared 4 bases from V and 0 bases from J, leaving 13 bases between. Germline CDR1 reads SEHNR; CDR2 reads FQNEAQ (reference sequence). CDR3 loop: CASSSPGWDSYEQYF. In DNA, the CDR3 is TGTGCCAGCAGCTCCCCCGGCTGGGACTCCTACGAGCAGTACTTC.

The chain couples TRBV7-9 to TRBJ1-4; D ambiguous. Germline CDR1 and CDR2: SEHNR and FQNEAQ (reference sequence). The length of the CDR3 is 12 residues. The V end lost 6 bases, the J end lost 6 bases, and 8 bases lay between the germline ends. CDR3 sequence reads: CASSSLYEKLFF. As DNA, the CDR3 is TGTGCCAGCAGTTCGCTTTATGAAAAACTGTTTTTT.

The sample holds one count of this clonotype. Germline and junction disagree at one end, which may indicate a read error. The chain employs TRBV10-3 and TRBJ2-1, with 7 bases aligning to TRBD2. Germline V lookup: CDR1 ENHRY, CDR2 SYGVKD. The CDR3 sequence is 14 residues long. The CDR3 DNA sequence: TGTGCCATCAGTAAGCGGGAACCCGACAATGAGCGGTTCTTC. Its translation is CAISKREPDNERFF.

This clonotype occurred a few times. This rearrangement joins TRBV28 to TRBJ2-1; TRBD1 aligns across 9 bases. CDR1 and CDR2 (germline): MDHEN, SYDVKM. Trimming cost V 5 bases and J 8 bases; bases outside gene matches: 13. The CDR3 runs to 16 residues. The CDR3 loop reads CASSPHGTGRGYEQFF. The CDR3 DNA sequence: TGTGCCAGCAGTCCGCACGGGACAGGGCGGGGATATGAGCAGTTCTTC.